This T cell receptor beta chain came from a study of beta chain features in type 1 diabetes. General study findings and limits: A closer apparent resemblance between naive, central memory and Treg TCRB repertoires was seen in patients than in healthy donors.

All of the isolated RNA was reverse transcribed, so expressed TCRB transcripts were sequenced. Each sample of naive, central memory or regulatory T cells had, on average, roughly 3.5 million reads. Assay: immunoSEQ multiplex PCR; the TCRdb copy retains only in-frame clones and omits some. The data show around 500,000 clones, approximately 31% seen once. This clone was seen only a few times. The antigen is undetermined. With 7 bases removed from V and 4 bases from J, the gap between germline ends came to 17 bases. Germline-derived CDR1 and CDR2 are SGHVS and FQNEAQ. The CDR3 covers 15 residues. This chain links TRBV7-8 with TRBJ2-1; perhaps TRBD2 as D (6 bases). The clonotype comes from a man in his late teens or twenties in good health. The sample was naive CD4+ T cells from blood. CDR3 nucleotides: TGTGCCAGCAAATACCCGGGACTCGGATACAATGAGCAGTTCTTC. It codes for CASKYPGLGYNEQFF.